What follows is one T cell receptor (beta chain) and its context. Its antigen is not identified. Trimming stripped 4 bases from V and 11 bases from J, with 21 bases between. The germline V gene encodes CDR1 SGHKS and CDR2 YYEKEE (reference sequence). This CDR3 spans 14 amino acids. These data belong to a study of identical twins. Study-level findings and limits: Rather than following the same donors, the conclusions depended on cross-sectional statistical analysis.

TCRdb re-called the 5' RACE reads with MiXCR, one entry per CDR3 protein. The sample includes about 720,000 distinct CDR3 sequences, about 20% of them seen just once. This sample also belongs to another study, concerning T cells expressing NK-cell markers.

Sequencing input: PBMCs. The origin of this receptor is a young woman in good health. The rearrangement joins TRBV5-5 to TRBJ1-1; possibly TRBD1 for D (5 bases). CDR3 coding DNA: TGTGCCAGCAGCCTACAGGCCTCATCTAGTCTGGCTTTCTTT. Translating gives CASSLQASSSLAFF.